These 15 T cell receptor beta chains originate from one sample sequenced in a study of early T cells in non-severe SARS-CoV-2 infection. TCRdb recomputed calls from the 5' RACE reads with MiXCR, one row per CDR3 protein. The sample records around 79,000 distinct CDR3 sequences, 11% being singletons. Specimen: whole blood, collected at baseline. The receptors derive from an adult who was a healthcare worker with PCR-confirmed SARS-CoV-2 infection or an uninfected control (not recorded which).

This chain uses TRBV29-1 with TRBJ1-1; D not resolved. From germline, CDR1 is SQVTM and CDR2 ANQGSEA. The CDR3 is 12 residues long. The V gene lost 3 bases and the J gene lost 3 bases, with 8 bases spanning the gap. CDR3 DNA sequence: TGCAGCGTTGACGCCCTACACACTGAAGCTTTCTTT. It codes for CSVDALHTEAFF.

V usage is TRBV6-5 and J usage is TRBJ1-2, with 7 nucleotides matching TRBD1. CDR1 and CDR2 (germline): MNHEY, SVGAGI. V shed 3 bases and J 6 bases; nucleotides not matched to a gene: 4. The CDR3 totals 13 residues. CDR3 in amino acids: CASSYAGGNGYTF. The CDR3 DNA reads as TGTGCCAGCAGTTATGCAGGGGGGAATGGCTACACCTTC.

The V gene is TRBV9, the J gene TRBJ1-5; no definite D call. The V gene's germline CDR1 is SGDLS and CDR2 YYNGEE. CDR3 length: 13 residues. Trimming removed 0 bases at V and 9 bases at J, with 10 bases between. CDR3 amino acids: CASSVGQDLPQHF. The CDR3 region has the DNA TGTGCCAGCAGCGTAGGGCAGGATCTGCCCCAGCATTTT.

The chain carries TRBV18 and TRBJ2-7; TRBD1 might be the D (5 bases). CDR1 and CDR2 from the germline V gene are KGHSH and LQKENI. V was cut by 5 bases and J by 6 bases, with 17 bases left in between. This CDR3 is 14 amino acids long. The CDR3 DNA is TGTGCCAGCTCATCAAAGTCTGGGGCGGCCGAGCAGTACTTC. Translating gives CASSSKSGAAEQYF.

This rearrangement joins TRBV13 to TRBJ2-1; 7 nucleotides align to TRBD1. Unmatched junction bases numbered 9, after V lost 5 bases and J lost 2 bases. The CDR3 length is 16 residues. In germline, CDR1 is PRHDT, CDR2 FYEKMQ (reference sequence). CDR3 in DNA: TGTGCCAGCAGCGAAGGGCTTGGGACAGCCTACAATGAGCAGTTCTTC. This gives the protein CASSEGLGTAYNEQFF. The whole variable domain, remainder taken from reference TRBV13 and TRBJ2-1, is AAGVIQSPRHLIKEKRETATLKCYPIPRHDTVYWYQQGPGQDPQFLISFYEKMQSDKGSIPDRFSAQQFSDYHSELNMSSLELGDSALYFCASSEGLGTAYNEQFFGPGTRLTVL.

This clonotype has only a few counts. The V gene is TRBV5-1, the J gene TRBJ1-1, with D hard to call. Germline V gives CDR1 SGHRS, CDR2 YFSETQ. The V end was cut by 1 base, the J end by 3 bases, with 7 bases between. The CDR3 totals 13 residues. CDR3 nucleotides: TGCGCCAGCAGCTTGTCGGGTTACACTGAAGCTTTCTTT. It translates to CASSLSGYTEAFF.

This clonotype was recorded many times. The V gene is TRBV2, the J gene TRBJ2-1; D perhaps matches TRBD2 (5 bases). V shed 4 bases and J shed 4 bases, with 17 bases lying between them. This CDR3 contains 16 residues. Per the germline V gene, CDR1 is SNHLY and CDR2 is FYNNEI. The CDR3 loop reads CASSAISDIKYNEQFF. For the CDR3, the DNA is TGTGCCAGCAGTGCTATTAGCGACATCAAATACAATGAGCAGTTCTTC.

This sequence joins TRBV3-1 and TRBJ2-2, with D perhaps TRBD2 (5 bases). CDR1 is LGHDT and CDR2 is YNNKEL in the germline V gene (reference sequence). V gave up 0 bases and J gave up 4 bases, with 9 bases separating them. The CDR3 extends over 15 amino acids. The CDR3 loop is CASSQDLSGTGELFF. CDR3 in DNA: TGTGCCAGCAGCCAAGATCTGAGCGGCACCGGGGAGCTGTTTTTT.

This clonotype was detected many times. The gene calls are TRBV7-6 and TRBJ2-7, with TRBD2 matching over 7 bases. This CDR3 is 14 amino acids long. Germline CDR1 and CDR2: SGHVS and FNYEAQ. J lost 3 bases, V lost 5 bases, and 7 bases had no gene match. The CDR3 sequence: CASSPAGVIYEQYF. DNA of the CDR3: TGTGCCAGCAGCCCCGCGGGGGTTATCTACGAGCAGTACTTC.

Written as DNA, the CDR3 is TGTGCCAGCAGTTGGGGTCAGACGAACACCGGGGAGCTGTTTTTT. This translates into CASSWGQTNTGELFF. The chain recombines TRBV27 with TRBJ2-2; no reliable D call. CDR1 and CDR2 (germline): MNHEY, SMNVEV (reference sequence). The CDR3 contains 15 residues. Trimming cost V 4 bases and J 0 bases, with 9 bases left between them.

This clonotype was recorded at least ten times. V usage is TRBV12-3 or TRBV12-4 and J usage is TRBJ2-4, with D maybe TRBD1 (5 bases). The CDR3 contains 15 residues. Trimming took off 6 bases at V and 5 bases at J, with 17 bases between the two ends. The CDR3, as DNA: TGTGCCAGCAGCCCCGGTTTGAAAGGGGAAAACATTCAGTACTTC. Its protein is CASSPGLKGENIQYF.

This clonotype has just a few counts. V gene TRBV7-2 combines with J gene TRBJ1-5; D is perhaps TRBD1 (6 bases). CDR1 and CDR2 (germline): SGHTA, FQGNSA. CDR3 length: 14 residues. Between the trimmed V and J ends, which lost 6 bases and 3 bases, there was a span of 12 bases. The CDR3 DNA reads TGTGCCAGCAGTGGGGACACACACAATCAGCCCCAGCATTTT. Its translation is CASSGDTHNQPQHF.

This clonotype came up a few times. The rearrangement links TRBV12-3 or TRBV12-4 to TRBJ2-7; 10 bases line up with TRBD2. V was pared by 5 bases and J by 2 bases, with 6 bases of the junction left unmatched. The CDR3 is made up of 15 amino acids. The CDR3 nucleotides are TGTGCCAGCAGTCTGCTAGCGGGGGCCACCTACGAGCAGTACTTC. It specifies CASSLLAGATYEQYF.

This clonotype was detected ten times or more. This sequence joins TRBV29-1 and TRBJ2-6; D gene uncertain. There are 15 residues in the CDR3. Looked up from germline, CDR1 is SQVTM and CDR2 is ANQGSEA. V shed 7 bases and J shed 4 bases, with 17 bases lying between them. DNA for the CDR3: TGCAGCGCCAGACAAGCCCTAGGCGGGGCCAACGTCCTGACTTTC. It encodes CSARQALGGANVLTF.

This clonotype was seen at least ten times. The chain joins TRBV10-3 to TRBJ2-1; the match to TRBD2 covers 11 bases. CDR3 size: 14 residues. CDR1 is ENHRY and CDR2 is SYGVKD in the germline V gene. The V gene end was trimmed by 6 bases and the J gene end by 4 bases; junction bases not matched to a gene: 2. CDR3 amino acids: CAIRGTSGYNEQFF. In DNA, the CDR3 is TGTGCCATCAGAGGGACTAGCGGTTACAATGAGCAGTTCTTC.